In its sample, the clone carrying this T cell receptor beta chain was seen once. Antigen unknown. The data were produced by immunoSEQ multiplex PCR, yet TCRdb's version contains in-frame clones alone and is incomplete. The sample shows tens of thousands of clones, 87% of them seen only once. The data belong to a study of T cell responses to AZD1222 COVID-19 vaccine. Broader study findings: Repertoires were collected only later (after the peak T cell response had occurred). White British people made up most donors, females outnumbered males, and clonal diversity was possibly underestimated.

Investigators merged groups given second doses at roughly 4 or roughly 12 weeks. The source is an adult who received the AZD1222 COVID-19 vaccine. The sequences come from peripheral blood, collected 28 days after the second AZD1222 dose.

The CDR3: CASSQDPGRLDTEAFF. Written as DNA, the CDR3 is TGCGCCAGCAGCCAAGATCCGGGACGGCTTGACACTGAAGCTTTCTTT. V and J are TRBV4-3 and TRBJ1-1; D perhaps matches TRBD1 (5 bases). There are 16 residues in the CDR3. Germline V lookup: CDR1 LGHNA, CDR2 YSLEER. Trimming shortened V by 0 bases and J by 3 bases, and 14 bases separated the two germline ends.